This T cell receptor (beta chain) was captured by sequencing in a study of shared clonotypes between healthy human individuals. Comment on this clone: Its antigen is unknown.

CDR3 length: 16 residues. Germline loops: CDR1 LGHNA, CDR2 YNFKEQ. Trimming removed 0 bases from V and 2 bases from J, with 11 bases in between. Per the study methods: In the immunoSEQ data, sequences were junction-only and lacked quality scores, so filtering differed. Profiling relied on immunoSEQ multiplex PCR, and the TCRdb table lists in-frame clones only, not all of them. V, J and clone size are taken as reported in that table, and D and trimming were inferred from the DNA itself. The data hold 190,000 or so clones, with over 50% observed a single time. Broader study findings: Large sequencing depth failed to make sorted-subset sequencing complete, rarefaction showed. Around 5.4% of naive CD4 clonotypes were common to four donors.

The sample comprised memory CD4+ T cells sorted from blood. Noted subset: CD45RA-negative fraction. The V gene is TRBV4-2, the J gene TRBJ1-3; D not certain. The receptor's source is a man between 25 and 39 years old in good health. The CDR3 region has the DNA TGTGCCAGCAGCCAAGATGGATTGAGTACTGGAAACACCATATATTTT. As protein: CASSQDGLSTGNTIYF.